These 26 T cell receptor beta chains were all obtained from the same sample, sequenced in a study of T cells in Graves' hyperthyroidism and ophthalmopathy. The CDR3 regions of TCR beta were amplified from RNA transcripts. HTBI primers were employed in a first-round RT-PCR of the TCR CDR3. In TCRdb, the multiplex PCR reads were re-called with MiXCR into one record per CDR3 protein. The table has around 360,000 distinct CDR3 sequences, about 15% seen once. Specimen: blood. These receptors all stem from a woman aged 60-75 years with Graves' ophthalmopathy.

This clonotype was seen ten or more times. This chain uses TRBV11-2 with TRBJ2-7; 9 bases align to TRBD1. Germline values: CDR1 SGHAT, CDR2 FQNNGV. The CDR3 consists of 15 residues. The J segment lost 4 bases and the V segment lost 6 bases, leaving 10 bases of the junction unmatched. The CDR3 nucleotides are TGTGCCAGCAGACCCACCGGGACAGGGTGGTACGAGCAGTACTTC. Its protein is CASRPTGTGWYEQYF. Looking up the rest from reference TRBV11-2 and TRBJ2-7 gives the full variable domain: EAGVAQSPRYKIIEKRQSVAFWCNPISGHATLYWYQQILGQGPKLLIQFQNNGVVDDSQLPKDRFSAERLKGVDSTLKIQPAKLEDSAVYLCASRPTGTGWYEQYFGPGTRLTVT.

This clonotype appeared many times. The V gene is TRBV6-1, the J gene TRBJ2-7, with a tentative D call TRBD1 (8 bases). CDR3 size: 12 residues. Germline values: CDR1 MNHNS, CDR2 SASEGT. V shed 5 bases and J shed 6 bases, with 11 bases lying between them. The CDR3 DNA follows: TGTGCCAGCAGTCACAGGGGGGGCGAGCAGTACTTC. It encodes CASSHRGGEQYF.

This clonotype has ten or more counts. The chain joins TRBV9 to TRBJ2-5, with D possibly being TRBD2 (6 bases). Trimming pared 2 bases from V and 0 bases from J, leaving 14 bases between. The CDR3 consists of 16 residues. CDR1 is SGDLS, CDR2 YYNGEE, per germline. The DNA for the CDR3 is TGTGCCAGCAGCGTGGGGCCGGACTACGACCAAGAGACCCAGTACTTC. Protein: CASSVGPDYDQETQYF.

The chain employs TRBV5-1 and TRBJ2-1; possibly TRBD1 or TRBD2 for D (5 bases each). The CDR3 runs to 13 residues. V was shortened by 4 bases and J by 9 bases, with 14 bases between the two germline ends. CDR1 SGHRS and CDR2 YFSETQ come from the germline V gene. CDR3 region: CASSGPGLGEQFF. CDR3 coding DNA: TGCGCCAGCAGCGGCCCGGGGCTCGGTGAGCAGTTCTTC.

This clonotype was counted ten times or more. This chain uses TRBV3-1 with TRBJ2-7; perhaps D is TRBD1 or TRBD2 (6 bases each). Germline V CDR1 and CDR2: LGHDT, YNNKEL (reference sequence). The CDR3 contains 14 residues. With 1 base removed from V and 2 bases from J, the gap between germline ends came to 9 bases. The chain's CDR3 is CASSQGGATYEQYF. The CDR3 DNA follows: TGTGCCAGCAGCCAAGGGGGGGCCACCTACGAGCAGTACTTC.

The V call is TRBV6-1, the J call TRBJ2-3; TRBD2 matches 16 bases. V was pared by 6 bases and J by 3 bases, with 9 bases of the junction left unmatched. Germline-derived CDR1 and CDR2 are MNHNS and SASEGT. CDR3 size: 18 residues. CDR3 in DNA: TGTGCCAGCAGGTCGAGCCCGGGACTAGCGGGAGGGACAGATACGCAGTATTTT. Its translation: CASRSSPGLAGGTDTQYF.

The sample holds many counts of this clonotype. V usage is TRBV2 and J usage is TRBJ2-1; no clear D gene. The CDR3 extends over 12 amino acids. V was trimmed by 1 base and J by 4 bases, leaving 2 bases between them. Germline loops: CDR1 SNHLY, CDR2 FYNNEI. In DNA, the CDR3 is TGTGCCAGCAGTGAAGGGTACAATGAGCAGTTCTTC. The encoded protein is CASSEGYNEQFF.

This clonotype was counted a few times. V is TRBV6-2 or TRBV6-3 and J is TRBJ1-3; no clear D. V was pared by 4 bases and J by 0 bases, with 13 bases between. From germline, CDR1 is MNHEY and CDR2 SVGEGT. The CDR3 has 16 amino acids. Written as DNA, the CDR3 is TGTGCCAGCAGTTCCCTCTGGGCTAGCTCTGGAAACACCATATATTTT. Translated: CASSSLWASSGNTIYF.

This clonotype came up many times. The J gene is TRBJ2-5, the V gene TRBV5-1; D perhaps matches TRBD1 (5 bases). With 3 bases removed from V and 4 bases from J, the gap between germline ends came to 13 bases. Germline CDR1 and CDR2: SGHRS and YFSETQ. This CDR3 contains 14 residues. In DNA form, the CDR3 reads TGCGCCAGCAGCTCCTACGGCCAGGGAGAGACCCAGTACTTC. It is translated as CASSSYGQGETQYF.

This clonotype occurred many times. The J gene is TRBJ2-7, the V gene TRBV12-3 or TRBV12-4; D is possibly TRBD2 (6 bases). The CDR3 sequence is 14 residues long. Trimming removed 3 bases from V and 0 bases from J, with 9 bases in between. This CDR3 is CASSFGGNSYEQYF. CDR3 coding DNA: TGTGCCAGCAGTTTTGGAGGGAACTCCTACGAGCAGTACTTC.

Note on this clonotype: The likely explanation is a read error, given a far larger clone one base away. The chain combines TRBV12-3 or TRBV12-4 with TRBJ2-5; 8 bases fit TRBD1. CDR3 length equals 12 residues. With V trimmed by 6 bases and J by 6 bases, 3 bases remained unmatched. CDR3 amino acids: CASRTGGKTQYF. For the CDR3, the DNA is TGTGCCAGCAGAACAGGGGGGAAGACCCAGTACTTC.

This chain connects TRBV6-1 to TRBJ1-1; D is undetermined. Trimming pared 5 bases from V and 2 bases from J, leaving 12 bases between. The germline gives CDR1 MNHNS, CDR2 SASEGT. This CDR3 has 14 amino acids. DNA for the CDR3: TGTGCCAGCAGTCGGGGAGGGTTCAACACTGAAGCTTTCTTT. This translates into CASSRGGFNTEAFF.

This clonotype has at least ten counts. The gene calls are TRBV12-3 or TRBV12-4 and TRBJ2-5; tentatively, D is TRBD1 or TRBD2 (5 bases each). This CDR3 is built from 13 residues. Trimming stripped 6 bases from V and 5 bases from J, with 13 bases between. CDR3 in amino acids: CASSRDVGETQYF. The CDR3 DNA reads TGTGCCAGCAGCCGGGACGTAGGGGAGACCCAGTACTTC.

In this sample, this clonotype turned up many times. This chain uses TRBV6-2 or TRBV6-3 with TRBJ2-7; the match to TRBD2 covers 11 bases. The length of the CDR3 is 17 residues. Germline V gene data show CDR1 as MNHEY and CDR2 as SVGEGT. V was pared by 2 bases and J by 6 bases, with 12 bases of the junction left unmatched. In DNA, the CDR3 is TGTGCCAGCAGTTACGCCGTACTAGCGGGAGTTCGAAGCGAGCAGTACTTC. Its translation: CASSYAVLAGVRSEQYF.

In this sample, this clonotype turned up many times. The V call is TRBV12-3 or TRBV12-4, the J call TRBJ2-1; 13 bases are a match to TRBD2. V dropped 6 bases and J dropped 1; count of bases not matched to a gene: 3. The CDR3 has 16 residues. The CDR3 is CASRAGLAGSYNEQFF. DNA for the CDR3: TGTGCCAGCAGAGCGGGACTAGCGGGATCCTACAATGAGCAGTTCTTC.

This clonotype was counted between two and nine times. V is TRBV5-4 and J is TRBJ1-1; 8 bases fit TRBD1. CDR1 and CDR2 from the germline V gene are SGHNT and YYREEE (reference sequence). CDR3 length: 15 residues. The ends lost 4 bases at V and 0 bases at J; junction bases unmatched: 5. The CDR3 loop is CASSTRQGMNTEAFF. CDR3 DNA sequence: TGTGCCAGCAGCACGAGACAGGGGATGAACACTGAAGCTTTCTTT. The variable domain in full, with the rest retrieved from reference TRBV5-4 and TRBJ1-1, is ETGVTQSPTHLIKTRGQQVTLRCSSQSGHNTVSWYQQALGQGPQFIFQYYREEENGRGNFPPRFSGLQFPNYSSELNVNALELDDSALYLCASSTRQGMNTEAFFGQGTRLTVV.

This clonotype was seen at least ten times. CDR3 loop: CSLLSGGRYNEQFF. For the CDR3, the DNA is TGCAGCCTCCTTTCCGGAGGACGGTACAATGAGCAGTTCTTC. V is TRBV20-1 and J is TRBJ2-1, with D perhaps matching TRBD2 (5 bases). The CDR3 contains 14 residues. The germline V gene has CDR1 DFQATT and CDR2 SNEGSKA (reference sequence).

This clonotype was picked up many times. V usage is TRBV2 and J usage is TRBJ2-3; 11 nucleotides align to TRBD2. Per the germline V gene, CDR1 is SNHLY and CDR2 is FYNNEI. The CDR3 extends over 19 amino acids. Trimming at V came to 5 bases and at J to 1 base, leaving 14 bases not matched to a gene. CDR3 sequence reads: CASSPIAGGPRLGTDTQYF. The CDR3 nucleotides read TGTGCCAGCAGTCCTATAGCGGGAGGGCCTAGGTTGGGCACAGATACGCAGTATTTT.

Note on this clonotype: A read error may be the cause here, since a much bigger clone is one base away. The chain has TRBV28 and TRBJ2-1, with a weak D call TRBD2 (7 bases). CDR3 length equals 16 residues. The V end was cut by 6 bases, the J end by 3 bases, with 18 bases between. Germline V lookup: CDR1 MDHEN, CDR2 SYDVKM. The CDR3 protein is CASSAIRGGGYNEQFF. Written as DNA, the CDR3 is TGTGCCAGCAGCGCCATAAGGGGGGGCGGCTACAATGAGCAGTTCTTC.

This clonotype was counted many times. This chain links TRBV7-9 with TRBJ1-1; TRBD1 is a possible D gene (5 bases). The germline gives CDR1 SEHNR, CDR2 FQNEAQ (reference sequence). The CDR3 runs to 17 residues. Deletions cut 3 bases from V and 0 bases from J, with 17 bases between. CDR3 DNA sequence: TGTGCCAGCAGCTTTTCCCGACCGGGGGGGATGAACACTGAAGCTTTCTTT. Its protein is CASSFSRPGGMNTEAFF. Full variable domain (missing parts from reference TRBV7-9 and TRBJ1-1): DTGVSQNPRHKITKRGQNVTFRCDPISEHNRLYWYRQTLGQGPEFLTYFQNEAQLEKSRLLSDRFSAERPKGSFSTLEIQRTEQGDSAMYLCASSFSRPGGMNTEAFFGQGTRLTVV.

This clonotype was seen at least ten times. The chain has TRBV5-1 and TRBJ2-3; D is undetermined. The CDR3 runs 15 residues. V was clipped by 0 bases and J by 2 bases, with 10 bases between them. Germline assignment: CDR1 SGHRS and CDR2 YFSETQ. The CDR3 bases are TGCGCCAGCAGCTTGGAACGTATCCTCACAGATACGCAGTATTTT. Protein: CASSLERILTDTQYF.

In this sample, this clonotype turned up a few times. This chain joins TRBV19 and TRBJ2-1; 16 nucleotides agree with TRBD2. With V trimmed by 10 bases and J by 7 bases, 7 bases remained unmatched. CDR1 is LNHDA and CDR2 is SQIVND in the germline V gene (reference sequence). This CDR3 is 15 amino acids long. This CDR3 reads CANTGTSGRENEQFF. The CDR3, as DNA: TGTGCCAACACCGGGACTAGCGGGAGGGAGAATGAGCAGTTCTTC.

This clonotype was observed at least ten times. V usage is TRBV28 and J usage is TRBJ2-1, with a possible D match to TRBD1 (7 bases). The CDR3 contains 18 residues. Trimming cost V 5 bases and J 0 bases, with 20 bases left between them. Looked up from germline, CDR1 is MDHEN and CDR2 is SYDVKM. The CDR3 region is CASSPRQGKGGSYNEQFF. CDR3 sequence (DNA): TGTGCCAGCAGTCCCCGACAGGGCAAGGGGGGCTCCTACAATGAGCAGTTCTTC.

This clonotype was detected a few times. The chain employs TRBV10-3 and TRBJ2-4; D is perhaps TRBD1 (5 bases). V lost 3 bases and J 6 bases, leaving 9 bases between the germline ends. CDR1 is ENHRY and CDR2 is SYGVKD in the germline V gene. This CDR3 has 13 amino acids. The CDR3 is CAISERQRNIQYF. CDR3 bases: TGTGCCATCAGTGAACGACAGAGAAACATTCAGTACTTC.

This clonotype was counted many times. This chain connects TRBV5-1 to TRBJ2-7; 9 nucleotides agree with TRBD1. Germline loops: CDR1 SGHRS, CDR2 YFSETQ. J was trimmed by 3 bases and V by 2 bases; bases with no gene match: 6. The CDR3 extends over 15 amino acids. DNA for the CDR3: TGCGCCAGCAGCTTACCGGGACAGGGTAACTACGAGCAGTACTTC. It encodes CASSLPGQGNYEQYF.

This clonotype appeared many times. CDR3 DNA sequence: TGTGCCAGCATCCCCGTCCCAGGTTCCTACGAGCAGTACTTC. Encoded protein: CASIPVPGSYEQYF. The chain employs TRBV7-9 and TRBJ2-7, with unresolved D. Germline CDR1 is SEHNR and CDR2 is FQNEAQ (reference sequence). V gave up 7 bases and J gave up 1 base, with 14 bases separating them. The CDR3 runs to 14 residues.